This T cell receptor beta chain was identified during a study of circulating CD8 cells and anti-PD-1 response in melanoma (dated by TCRdb to the early 2020s). For the study in its entirety: Patients received nivolumab intravenously at 3 mg/kg every 2 weeks. The melanoma cohort included some 13 patients, of whom seven received anti-PD-1 as first-line therapy and six had previously received targeted therapy or immunotherapy. Responders were defined as patients showing complete or partial responses, and non-responders as patients showing stable or progressive disease (RECIST v1.1). A total of around eleven melanoma patients were included in the TCR repertoire analysis, 4 of them responders and 7 non-responders. In on-treatment samples, a biotinylated anti-human IgG4 antibody was used to detect PD-1. What the study reported, not specific to this receptor: The authors pointed out that the cohort included both treatment-naive and previously treated patients, and that this mix could influence the results. Repertoires were largely private between subsets, with under 8% of TRB clonotypes shared at M1; sharing was highest between DPOS and TIGIT. Because of limited material, replicates were generally not included when the experiments were performed. Diversity was greatest in the DNEG repertoire, PD-1 and DPOS had similar and higher clonality, and TIGIT repertoires had the lowest diversity. Only baseline and M1 samples from a small cohort with few responders were used in the published TCR repertoire comparisons. Because tumor material was not accessible, tumor reactivity was instead assessed by peptide assays on expanded sorted subsets.

The CDR3 runs 14 residues from the cysteine to the phenylalanine. Just the 42-base CDR3 DNA is kept, in frame starting at base 1. V gives up 7 bases and J gives up 7 bases, and the segment between their germline ends measures 17 bases. CDR1 LNHDA and CDR2 SQIVND are derived from the germline V gene (reference sequence). Four subsets defined by PD-1 and/or TIGIT were sorted from live CD3+CD8+TCRalphabeta+ cells on a BD FACSAria II cell sorter. Circulating CD8 T cells were sorted into four subsets by PD-1 and TIGIT expression to characterize their relevance to anti-PD-1 therapy response. For every sorted CD8 T-cell subset, sequencing covered both the TCR alpha and the TCR beta chains. Peripheral blood was collected before the first anti-PD-1 injection, after two injections and after four injections. Ficoll gradient centrifugation was used to isolate PBMCs immediately. Until use, PBMCs were cryopreserved in liquid nitrogen in RPMI containing around 19% FCS and about 9.2% DMSO. After thawing, PBMCs were stained with a viability dye and with antibodies against CD3, CD8alpha, TCRalphabeta, PD-1 and TIGIT. Total RNA was extracted with the RNeasy Kit, and every sample reached a RIN above 7.

The sample was run on a NextSeq 500. TCR libraries were prepared from around 15 ng of total RNA with the QIAseq Immune Repertoire RNA Library Kit, Human TCR Panel. Sequencing of the TCR libraries was done on an Illumina NextSeq with a Mid Output V2 kit and asymmetric 261x41 paired-end reads. Every TCR library was diluted to 4 to 4.5 nM, then pooled, denatured and loaded at 0.8 to 1 pM. On the authors' methods: Processing of the TCR FASTQ files took place in the QIAGEN GeneGlobe Data Analysis Center, and downstream analysis was done in R 3.5.2. To get clonality, Shannon entropy was normalized by the log of the number of unique productive sequences and the result was subtracted from one. Fisher exact tests at 5% FDR, run separately within each subset, picked out TRA or TRB clonotypes whose abundance differed between baseline and M1. Clonotypes with differential abundance were put into four groups: emerging, expanding, contracting or non-expanding/contracting. Morisita's overlap index was used to measure how much repertoires overlapped between patients. Through fastp at Q25 and MiXCR, TCRdb rebuilt clones from the public reads, retaining in-frame beta chains. Entries that share a CDR3 protein sequence are merged under the most common genes and DNA. TCRdb assigned the V and J calls; the authors' analysis was not used. The sample table shows 480 or so distinct CDR3 sequences, and over 9.5% are seen once. Together, the top ten hold under 60% of the sample.

This clonotype qualifies as medium-sized (0.01 to 0.1%). The target of this receptor is not known. It has no much larger one-base neighbor in the sample; base qualities were not kept. The chain is assembled from TRBV19 and TRBJ2-1; there is no confident call for the D gene. This sequence was found in a human donor with melanoma. Sequenced material: CD8+ T cells from PBMCs, taken at baseline or after one month of anti-PD-1 therapy (not recorded which). The DNA sequence is as follows: TGTGCCAGTACCTCCCTACGCTTCGGGAATGAGCAGTTCTTC. This yields the protein CASTSLRFGNEQFF.